One and the same sample provided the 15 T cell receptor beta chains below, sequenced in a study of blood T cell repertoires in COVID-19. Profiling relied on immunoSEQ multiplex PCR, and the TCRdb table lists in-frame clones only, not all of them. The sample lists 200,000 or so clones; roughly 85% were seen once. The sequencing sample was made of peripheral blood. The source is a woman in her 30s with acute or convalescent COVID-19.

J is TRBJ2-1 and V is TRBV11-2, with a weak D call TRBD2 (6 bases). This CDR3 spans 17 amino acids. V was trimmed by 1 base and J by 0 bases, leaving 13 bases between them. From germline, CDR1 is SGHAT and CDR2 FQNNGV. The CDR3 sequence is CASSLGSGHSSYNEQFF. The CDR3 nucleotides are TGTGCCAGCAGCTTAGGTAGCGGACATTCCTCCTACAATGAGCAGTTCTTC.

The V call is TRBV25-1, the J call TRBJ1-2, with D uncertain. The V end lost 2 bases, the J end lost 4 bases, and 5 bases lay between the germline ends. This CDR3 is 12 amino acids long. Germline loops: CDR1 MGHDK, CDR2 SYGVNS. The CDR3 region has the DNA TGTGCCAGCAGTGAAGTTCTCTATGGCTACACCTTC. Translating gives CASSEVLYGYTF.

This chain's CDR3 is CASSQGSGGAKSAGELFF. DNA of the CDR3: TGCGCCAGCAGCCAAGGTAGCGGGGGGGCCAAGTCGGCCGGGGAGCTGTTTTTT. The V and J genes are TRBV4-3 and TRBJ2-2; 11 nucleotides line up with TRBD2. Trimming cost V 1 base and J 6 bases; bases outside gene matches: 10. CDR1 is LGHNA and CDR2 is YSLEER in the germline V gene. The CDR3 sequence is 18 residues long.

The rearrangement joins TRBV7-2 to TRBJ1-4; TRBD1 agrees at 10 bases. CDR1 and CDR2 from the germline V gene are SGHTA and FQGNSA. This CDR3 has 15 residues. The trim removed 4 bases at V and 8 bases at J, leaving 7 bases unmatched. The CDR3 loop is CASSWDRGLGEKLFF. CDR3 nucleotide sequence: TGTGCCAGCAGCTGGGACAGGGGACTAGGGGAAAAACTGTTTTTT. The full variable domain, completed using reference TRBV7-2 and TRBJ1-4, is GAGVSQSPSNKVTEKGKDVELRCDPISGHTALYWYRQSLGQGLEFLIYFQGNSAPDKSGLPSDRFSAERTGGSVSTLTIQRTQQEDSAVYLCASSWDRGLGEKLFFGSGTQLSVL.

The rearrangement joins TRBV6-2 or TRBV6-3 to TRBJ2-4; 8 nucleotides align to TRBD1. Germline V gene data show CDR1 as MNHEY and CDR2 as SVGEGT. This CDR3 comprises 16 residues. The J segment lost 2 bases and the V segment lost 4 bases, leaving 7 bases of the junction unmatched. This CDR3 reads CASSSDRGRTKNIQYF. In DNA, the CDR3 is TGTGCCAGCAGTTCCGACAGGGGACGGACCAAAAACATTCAGTACTTC.

This clone has a handful of counts. CDR3 DNA: TGTGCCAGCAGCTTGGTGGGACAGGGGTACCCCTACGAGCAGTACTTC. Translating gives CASSLVGQGYPYEQYF. The genes are TRBV5-6 and TRBJ2-7; 10 nucleotides align to TRBD1. V lost 0 bases to trimming and J lost 2 bases; unmatched junction nucleotides: 5. Germline CDR1 and CDR2: SGHDT and YYEEEE. The CDR3 spans 16 residues.

CDR3 in amino acids: CASSYGQGSGANVLTF. CDR3 DNA sequence: TGTGCCAGCAGTTACGGCCAGGGCTCTGGGGCCAACGTCCTGACTTTC. This chain joins TRBV6-5 and TRBJ2-6; D perhaps matches TRBD1 (5 bases). Germline loops: CDR1 MNHEY, CDR2 SVGAGI. Trimming removed 2 bases from V and 0 bases from J, with 8 bases in between. The CDR3 runs 16 residues.

This chain joins TRBV10-3 and TRBJ1-2; the match to TRBD1 covers 8 bases. CDR1 and CDR2 (germline): ENHRY, SYGVKD. Trimming cost V 4 bases and J 4 bases; bases outside gene matches: 8. The CDR3 is 15 residues long. CDR3 residues: CAISADRVGVYGYTF. The CDR3 nucleotides are TGTGCCATCAGTGCGGACAGGGTAGGGGTCTATGGCTACACCTTC.

This clone has just one count. The J gene is TRBJ2-6, the V gene TRBV10-1; D gene ambiguous. This CDR3 is built from 19 residues. Per the germline V gene, CDR1 is WNHNN and CDR2 is SYGVQD (reference sequence). The germline V and J ends were trimmed by 4 bases and 0 bases, with 19 bases remaining between them. CDR3: CASSAGEVPTYSGANVLTF. In DNA, the CDR3 is TGCGCCAGCAGTGCCGGTGAGGTCCCGACCTACTCTGGGGCCAACGTCCTGACTTTC.

This clone has more than one count but fewer than ten. V usage is TRBV4-1 and J usage is TRBJ1-1, with 11 bases aligning to TRBD1. Trimming removed 4 bases from V and 4 bases from J; junction bases left unmatched: 8. Germline V gene sequence: CDR1 MGHRA, CDR2 YSYEKL. This CDR3 comprises 16 residues. As DNA, the CDR3 is TGCGCCAGCAGCCTGCCGGGACAGGGGGTCAGCACTGAAGCTTTCTTT. Residues: CASSLPGQGVSTEAFF.

The chain carries TRBV10-1 and TRBJ2-7; 8 bases agree with TRBD1. Looked up from germline, CDR1 is WNHNN and CDR2 is SYGVQD (reference sequence). The length of the CDR3 is 17 residues. The J segment lost 3 bases and the V segment lost 8 bases, leaving 18 bases of the junction unmatched. CDR3 region: CASPRGTGGSPDYEQYF. The CDR3 DNA follows: TGCGCCAGCCCCAGAGGGACAGGAGGATCTCCAGACTACGAGCAGTACTTC.

The chain links TRBV6-2 or TRBV6-3 to TRBJ2-1, with D possibly TRBD2 on 5 matching bases. This CDR3 is built from 15 residues. Germline values: CDR1 MNHEY, CDR2 SVGEGT. Trimming pared 2 bases from V and 6 bases from J, leaving 14 bases between. The CDR3 bases are TGTGCCAGCAGTTACCTGGGGAAAGCGGTCAATGAGCAGTTCTTC. Translated, it gives CASSYLGKAVNEQFF.

This clone was detected only a few times. V usage is TRBV9 and J usage is TRBJ2-1; no firm D call. Germline V gene sequence: CDR1 SGDLS, CDR2 YYNGEE. The V and J ends lost 0 bases and 6 bases respectively, with 10 bases between them. The CDR3 loop spans 14 amino acids. In DNA, the CDR3 is TGTGCCAGCAGCGTAGCCCTAGTGTCCAATGAGCAGTTCTTC. Its translation: CASSVALVSNEQFF.

The rearrangement links TRBV30 to TRBJ2-2; D may be TRBD2 (6 bases). Trimming removed 5 bases at V and 4 bases at J, with 11 bases between. The CDR3 loop spans 13 amino acids. Germline V gene data show CDR1 as GTSNPN and CDR2 as SVGIG (reference sequence). The CDR3 sequence is CAWGAGGTGELFF. CDR3 in DNA: TGTGCCTGGGGGGCCGGGGGCACCGGGGAGCTGTTTTTT.

The chain links TRBV28 to TRBJ2-1, with 10 bases fitting TRBD2. The CDR3 covers 14 residues. Germline V CDR1 and CDR2: MDHEN, SYDVKM. Trimming took 11 bases from V and 4 from J; bases not matched to a gene: 8. The DNA of the CDR3 is TGTGCCCACTGCGGACTAGCGGTATACAATGAGCAGTTCTTC. Translated: CAHCGLAVYNEQFF.